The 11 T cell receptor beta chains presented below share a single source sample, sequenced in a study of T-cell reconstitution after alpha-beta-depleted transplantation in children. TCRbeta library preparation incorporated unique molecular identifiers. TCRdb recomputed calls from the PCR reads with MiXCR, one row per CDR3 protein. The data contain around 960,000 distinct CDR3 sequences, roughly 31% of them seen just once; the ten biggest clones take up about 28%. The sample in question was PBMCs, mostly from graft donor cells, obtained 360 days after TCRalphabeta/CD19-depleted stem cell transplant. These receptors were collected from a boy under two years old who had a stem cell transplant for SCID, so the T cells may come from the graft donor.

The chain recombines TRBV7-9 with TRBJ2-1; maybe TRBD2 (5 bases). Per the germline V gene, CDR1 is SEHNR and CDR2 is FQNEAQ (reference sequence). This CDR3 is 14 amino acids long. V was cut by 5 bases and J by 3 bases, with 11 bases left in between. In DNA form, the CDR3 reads TGTGCCAGCAGCGCCGCCGGGAACTACAATGAGCAGTTCTTC. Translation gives CASSAAGNYNEQFF.

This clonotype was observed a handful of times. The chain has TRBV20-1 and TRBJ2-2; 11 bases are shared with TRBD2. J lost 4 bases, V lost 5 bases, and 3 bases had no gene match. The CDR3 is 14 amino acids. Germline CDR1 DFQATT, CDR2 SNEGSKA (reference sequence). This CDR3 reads CSAPLAGGTGELFF. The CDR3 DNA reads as TGCAGTGCTCCCCTAGCGGGGGGCACCGGGGAGCTGTTTTTT.

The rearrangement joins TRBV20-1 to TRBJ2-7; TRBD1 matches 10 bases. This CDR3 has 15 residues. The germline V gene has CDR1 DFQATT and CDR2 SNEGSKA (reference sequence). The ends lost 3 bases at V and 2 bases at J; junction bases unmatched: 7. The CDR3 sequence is CSARRTGGSTYEQYF. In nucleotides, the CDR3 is TGCAGTGCTAGGCGGACAGGGGGATCAACCTACGAGCAGTACTTC.

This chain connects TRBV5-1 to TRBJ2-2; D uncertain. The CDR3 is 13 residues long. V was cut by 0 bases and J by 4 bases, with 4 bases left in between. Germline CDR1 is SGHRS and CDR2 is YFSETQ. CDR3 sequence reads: CASSLVATGELFF. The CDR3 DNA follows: TGCGCCAGCAGCTTGGTGGCCACCGGGGAGCTGTTTTTT.

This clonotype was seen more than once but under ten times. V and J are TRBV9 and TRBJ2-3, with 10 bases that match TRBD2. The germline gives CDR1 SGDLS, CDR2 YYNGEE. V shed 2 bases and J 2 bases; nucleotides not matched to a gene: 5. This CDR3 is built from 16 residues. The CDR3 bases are TGTGCCAGCAGCGTCGAAGCGGGGGGGCCCACAGATACGCAGTATTTT. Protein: CASSVEAGGPTDTQYF.

CDR3 amino acids: CSARDSIGGPYEQYF. The CDR3 coding sequence is TGCAGTGCTAGAGATTCTATTGGGGGGCCCTACGAGCAGTACTTC. J is TRBJ2-7 and V is TRBV20-1; the D gene could be TRBD1 or TRBD2 (6 bases each). V lost 0 bases and J 2 bases, leaving 14 bases between the germline ends. The CDR3 extends over 15 amino acids. CDR1 is DFQATT, CDR2 SNEGSKA, per germline (reference sequence).

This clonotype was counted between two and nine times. CDR3 loop: CASSPAASGGLDEQFF. CDR3 bases: TGTGCCAGCAGTCCGGCGGCTAGCGGGGGCCTCGATGAGCAGTTCTTC. This chain links TRBV12-3 or TRBV12-4 with TRBJ2-1, with 10 bases aligning to TRBD2. CDR3 length: 16 amino acids. V dropped 5 bases and J dropped 8; count of bases not matched to a gene: 12.

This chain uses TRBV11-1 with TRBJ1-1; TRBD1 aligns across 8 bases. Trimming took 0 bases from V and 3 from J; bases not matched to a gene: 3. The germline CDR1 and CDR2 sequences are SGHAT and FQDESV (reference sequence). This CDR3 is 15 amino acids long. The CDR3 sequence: CASSLAQGADTEAFF. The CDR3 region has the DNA TGTGCCAGCAGCTTAGCGCAGGGGGCGGACACTGAAGCTTTCTTT.

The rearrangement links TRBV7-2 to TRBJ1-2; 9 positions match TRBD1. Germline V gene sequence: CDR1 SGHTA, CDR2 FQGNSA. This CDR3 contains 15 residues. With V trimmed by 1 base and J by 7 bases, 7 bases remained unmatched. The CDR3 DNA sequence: TGTGCCAGCAGCTTAGTGGGGACAGGGAGTACTGGCTACACCTTC. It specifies CASSLVGTGSTGYTF.

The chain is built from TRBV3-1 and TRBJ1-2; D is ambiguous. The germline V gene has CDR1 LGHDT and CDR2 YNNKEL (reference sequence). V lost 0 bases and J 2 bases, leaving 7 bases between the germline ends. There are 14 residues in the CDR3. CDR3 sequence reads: CASSQDVGNYGYTF. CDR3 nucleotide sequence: TGTGCCAGCAGCCAAGATGTAGGGAACTATGGCTACACCTTC.

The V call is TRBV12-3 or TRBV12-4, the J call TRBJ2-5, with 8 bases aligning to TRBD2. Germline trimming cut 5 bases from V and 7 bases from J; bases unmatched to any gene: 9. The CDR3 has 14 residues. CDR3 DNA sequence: TGTGCCAGCAGTCCCCCGGGACTAGTGGTGACCCAGTACTTC. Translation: CASSPPGLVVTQYF.